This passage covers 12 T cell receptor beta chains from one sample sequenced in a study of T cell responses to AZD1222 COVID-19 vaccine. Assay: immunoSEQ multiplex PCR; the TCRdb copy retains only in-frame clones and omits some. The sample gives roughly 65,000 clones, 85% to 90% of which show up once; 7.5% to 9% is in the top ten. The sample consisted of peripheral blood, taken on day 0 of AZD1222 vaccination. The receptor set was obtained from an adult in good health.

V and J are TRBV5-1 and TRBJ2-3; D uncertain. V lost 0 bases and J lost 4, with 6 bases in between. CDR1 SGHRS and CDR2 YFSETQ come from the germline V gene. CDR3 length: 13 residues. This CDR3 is CASSLVGPDTQYF. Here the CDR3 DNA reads TGCGCCAGCAGCTTGGTGGGTCCAGATACGCAGTATTTT.

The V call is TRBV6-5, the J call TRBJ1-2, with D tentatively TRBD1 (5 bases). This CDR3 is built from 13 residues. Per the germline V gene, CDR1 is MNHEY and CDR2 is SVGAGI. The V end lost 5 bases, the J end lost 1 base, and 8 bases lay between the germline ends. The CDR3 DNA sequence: TGTGCCAGCAGTACGACAGTTAACTATGGCTACACCTTC. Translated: CASSTTVNYGYTF.

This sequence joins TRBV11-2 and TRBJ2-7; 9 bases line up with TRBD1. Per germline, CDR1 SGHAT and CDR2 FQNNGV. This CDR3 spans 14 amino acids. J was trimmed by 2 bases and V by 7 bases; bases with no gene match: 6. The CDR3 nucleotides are TGTGCCAGCACCAAGACAGGGGGTCCCTACGAGCAGTACTTC. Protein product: CASTKTGGPYEQYF.

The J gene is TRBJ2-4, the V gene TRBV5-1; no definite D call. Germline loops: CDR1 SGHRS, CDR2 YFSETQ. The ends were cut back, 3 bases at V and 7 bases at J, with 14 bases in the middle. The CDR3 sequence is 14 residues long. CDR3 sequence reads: CASSSQSQVNIQYF. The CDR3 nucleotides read TGCGCCAGCAGCTCCCAGAGTCAAGTTAACATTCAGTACTTC.

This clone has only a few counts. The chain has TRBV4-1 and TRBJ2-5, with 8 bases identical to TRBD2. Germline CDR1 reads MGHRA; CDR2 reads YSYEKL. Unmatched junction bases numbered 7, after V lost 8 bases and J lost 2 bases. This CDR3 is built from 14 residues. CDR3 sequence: CASSILAGQETQYF. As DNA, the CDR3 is TGCGCCAGCTCGATATTAGCGGGACAAGAGACCCAGTACTTC.

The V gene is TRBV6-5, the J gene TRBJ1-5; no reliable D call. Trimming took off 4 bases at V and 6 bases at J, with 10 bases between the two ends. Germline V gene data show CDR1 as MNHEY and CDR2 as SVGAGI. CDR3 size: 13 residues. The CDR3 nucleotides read TGTGCCAGCAGTTCGGGGTCCATTCAGCCCCAGCATTTT. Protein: CASSSGSIQPQHF.

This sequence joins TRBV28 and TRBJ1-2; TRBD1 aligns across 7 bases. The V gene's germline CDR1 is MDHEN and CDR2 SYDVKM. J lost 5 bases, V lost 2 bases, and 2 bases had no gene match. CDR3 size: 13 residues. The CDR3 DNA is TGTGCCAGCAGTTTACCGGGACAGTATGGCTACACCTTC. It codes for CASSLPGQYGYTF.

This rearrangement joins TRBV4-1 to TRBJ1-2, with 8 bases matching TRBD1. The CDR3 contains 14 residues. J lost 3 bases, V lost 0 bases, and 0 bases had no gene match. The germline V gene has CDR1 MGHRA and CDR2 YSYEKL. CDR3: CASSQETGDYGYTF. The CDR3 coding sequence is TGCGCCAGCAGCCAAGAGACAGGGGACTATGGCTACACCTTC.

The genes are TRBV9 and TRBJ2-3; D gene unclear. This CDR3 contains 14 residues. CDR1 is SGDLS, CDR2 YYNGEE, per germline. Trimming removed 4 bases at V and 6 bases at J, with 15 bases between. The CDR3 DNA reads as TGTGCCAGCAGCCACTCCGCTTTTTTGGATACGCAGTATTTT. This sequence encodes CASSHSAFLDTQYF.

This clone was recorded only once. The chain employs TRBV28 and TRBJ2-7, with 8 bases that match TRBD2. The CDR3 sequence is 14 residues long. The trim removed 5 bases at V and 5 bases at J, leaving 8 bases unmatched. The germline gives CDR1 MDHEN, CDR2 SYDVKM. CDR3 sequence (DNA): TGTGCCAGCAGTACCAGCGGGAGCGTCAACGAGCAGTACTTC. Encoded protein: CASSTSGSVNEQYF.

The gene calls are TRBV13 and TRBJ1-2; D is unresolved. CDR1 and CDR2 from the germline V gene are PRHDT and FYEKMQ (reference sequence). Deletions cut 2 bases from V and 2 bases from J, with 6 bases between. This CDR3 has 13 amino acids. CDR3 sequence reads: CASSLQKNYGYTF. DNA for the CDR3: TGTGCCAGCAGCTTACAGAAGAACTATGGCTACACCTTC. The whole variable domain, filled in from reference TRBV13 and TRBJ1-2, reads AAGVIQSPRHLIKEKRETATLKCYPIPRHDTVYWYQQGPGQDPQFLISFYEKMQSDKGSIPDRFSAQQFSDYHSELNMSSLELGDSALYFCASSLQKNYGYTFGSGTRLTVV.

The CDR3: CASRVQGTLEQYF. DNA of the CDR3: TGTGCCAGCCGGGTCCAGGGGACGCTCGAGCAGTACTTC. V is TRBV13 and J is TRBJ2-7; D possibly corresponds to TRBD1 (6 bases). V lost 8 bases and J 6 bases, leaving 17 bases between the germline ends. This CDR3 region has 13 residues. Germline-derived CDR1 and CDR2 are PRHDT and FYEKMQ (reference sequence).